The TCR beta chain under discussion was sequenced for a study of cytomegalovirus exposure and HLA in healthy donors. Across the study: Counted in an early data release were 75 million to 85 million unique TCRs from HLA-typed donors. Study-level points and caveats: For presence/absence analyses, sequencing depth was assumed to be roughly uniform across donors. Immune exposure data for these donors was limited to CMV serostatus.

Concerning this clone: What it binds is unknown.

It was with 60 Vbeta and 13 Jbeta primers that the PCR ran. Generated by immunoSEQ multiplex PCR, the TCRdb table keeps only in-frame clones and is missing some. The sample lists 200,000 to 250,000 clones, about 74% occurring once. This CDR3 is 14 amino acids long. Germline CDR1 is SGDLS and CDR2 is YYNGEE. Trimming took 3 bases from V and 1 from J, leaving 7 bases between them. Sequencing input: PBMCs. The TCR originated in a woman aged 25-40 years in good health and CMV-seronegative. This chain uses TRBV9 with TRBJ2-2, with D maybe TRBD2 (6 bases). The CDR3 DNA sequence: TGTGCCAGCAGCGGGGGGGTGAACACCGGGGAGCTGTTTTTT. Translating gives CASSGGVNTGELFF.